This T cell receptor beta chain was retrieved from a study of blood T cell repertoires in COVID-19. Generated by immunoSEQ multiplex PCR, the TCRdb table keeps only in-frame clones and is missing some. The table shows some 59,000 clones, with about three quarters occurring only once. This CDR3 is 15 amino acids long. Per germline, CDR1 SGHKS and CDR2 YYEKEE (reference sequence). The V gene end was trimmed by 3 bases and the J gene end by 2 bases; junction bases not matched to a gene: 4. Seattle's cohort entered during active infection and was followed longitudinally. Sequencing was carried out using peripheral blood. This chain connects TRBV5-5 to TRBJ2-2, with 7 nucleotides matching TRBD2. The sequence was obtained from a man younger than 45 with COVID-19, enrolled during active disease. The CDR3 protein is CASSSGTTNTGELFF. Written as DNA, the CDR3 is TGTGCCAGCAGCTCCGGGACTACTAACACCGGGGAGCTGTTTTTT.